The source of this T cell receptor beta chain is a study of blood T cell repertoires in COVID-19. Study at large: Sites across the United States, Italy and Spain contributed samples from acute and convalescent COVID-19.

Trimming cost V 5 bases and J 2 bases, with 10 bases left between them. Germline V gene lookup returns CDR1 LGHNA and CDR2 YSLEER. This CDR3 is built from 14 residues. As originally analysed: Scientists estimated how many nucleated cells there were by amplifying reference gene primers. The protocol was immunoSEQ multiplex PCR, while the TCRdb copy is restricted to in-frame clones and leaves out a portion. Clonal size and the V and J genes are those of that table, whereas D and trimming came from the DNA. The table has 70,000 or so clones, about nine tenths seen once. This sequence joins TRBV4-3 and TRBJ1-5, with D possibly TRBD1 on 5 matching bases. Sequenced input: peripheral blood. The sequence derives from a woman of 80 years or more with active or convalescent COVID-19. CDR3 DNA: TGCGCCAGCAGCTTCAGGGTGGGCAATCAGCCCCAGCATTTT. It codes for CASSFRVGNQPQHF.